The present entry profiles one T cell receptor beta chain with its context. Its antigen remains unknown. The data derive from a study of T-cell reconstitution after alpha-beta-depleted transplantation in children. Study-level findings and limits: Counts and diversity of T cells one year after transplant came mostly from newly produced T cells. The origin of high day-60 TCRbeta diversity in some patients lay in surviving recipient T cells and thymic progenitors. Several hundred expanded graft clones reportedly were the source of alpha-beta T cells about two months after transplant.

This CDR3 comprises 15 residues. J lost 6 bases, V lost 6 bases, and 8 bases had no gene match. From germline, CDR1 is MDHEN and CDR2 SYDVKM. Construction of the TCRbeta library involved unique molecular identifiers. MiXCR, run by TCRdb on the PCR reads, gives a single entry per CDR3 protein. The repertoire consists of about 580,000 distinct CDR3 sequences, with roughly 23% occurring once and the leading ten covering 12% to 15%. The sample in question was PBMCs, mostly from graft donor cells, obtained 360 days after TCRalphabeta/CD19-depleted stem cell transplant. The V and J genes are TRBV28 and TRBJ1-5; 10 bases are shared with TRBD1. The sequence came from a boy under two years old who had a stem cell transplant for acute myeloid leukemia, so the T cells may come from the graft donor. CDR3 DNA sequence: TGTGCCAGCAGGCGAGGCGGGACAGGGGTTCAGCCCCAGCATTTT. It is translated as CASRRGGTGVQPQHF.